This TCR beta chain was sequenced in a study of blood T cell repertoires in COVID-19. Here immunoSEQ multiplex PCR was the method, and the copy in TCRdb shows in-frame clones only, minus some. In the table there are around 120,000 clones, around 85% of which are singletons. Germline loops: CDR1 MDHEN, CDR2 SYDVKM. J gave up 9 bases and V 6 bases, and 12 bases lay outside the gene matches. The CDR3 has 15 residues. The specimen was peripheral blood. This sequence was found in a man between 45 and 60 years old with acute or convalescent COVID-19. This rearrangement joins TRBV28 to TRBJ1-5; 9 bases are shared with TRBD1. In nucleotides, the CDR3 is TGTGCCAGCAGCTCCCGGGCGGGACAGGGTCGGCCCCAGCATTTT. Its protein is CASSSRAGQGRPQHF.